This TCR beta chain was identified in a study of shared clonotypes between healthy human individuals. Whole-study context: Aged between 18 and 49, the donors were two women and a few men. General study findings and limits: Sampling covered nothing but blood. Tissue TCR repertoires likely differ from those found in blood.

About this clone: Its antigen is as yet unknown.

Spread over ten immunoSEQ deep assay plates, unsorted PBMC DNA underwent sequencing. Profiled with immunoSEQ multiplex PCR; TCRdb holds only in-frame clones, not every one. In the table there are 400,000 to 600,000 clones, almost 80% of which are singletons. Every contributor of samples was a Caucasian grown-up residing in Nashville, Tennessee. After removal of 4 bases from V and 3 bases from J, the junction contained 7 bases not matched to a gene. Germline values: CDR1 MDHEN, CDR2 SYDVKM. This CDR3 has 15 residues. Sample: PBMCs. This sequence originates from a middle-aged woman in good health. Some clones in this sample may be carry-over from other donors' samples. V is TRBV28 and J is TRBJ2-7; the match to TRBD1 covers 9 bases. The DNA of the CDR3 is TGTGCCAGCAGTTCCCTACAGGGGGCAGACTACGAGCAGTACTTC. Translation: CASSSLQGADYEQYF.